What follows describes a single T cell receptor beta chain. Its antigen is unidentified. Trimming removed 4 bases at V and 7 bases at J, with 9 bases between. This CDR3 has 12 residues. CDR1 is SGHRS, CDR2 YFSETQ, per germline. The data stem from a study of T cell responses to AZD1222 COVID-19 vaccine. Pooling was applied to second doses at about 4 or about 12 weeks. TCRdb keeps only in-frame clones here, not all; method: immunoSEQ multiplex PCR. The sample shows around 99,000 clones, 75% to 95% of them seen only once. Study-wide findings and caveats: White British people made up most donors, females outnumbered males, and clonal diversity was possibly underestimated. Across the whole spike, CD4 TCRs peaked at regions 160-218 and 743-854. The breadth and depth of Spike-specific TCRs increased once two AZD1222 doses had been given.

Sequencing used peripheral blood, obtained 28 days after the second AZD1222 dose. This receptor was identified in an adult who received the AZD1222 COVID-19 vaccine. The rearrangement joins TRBV5-1 to TRBJ1-3; D perhaps matches TRBD1 (6 bases). CDR3 nucleotide sequence: TGCGCCAGCAGCACCGGACAGAACACCATATATTTT. Translation gives CASSTGQNTIYF.